The 25 T cell receptor beta chains below come from one sample, sequenced in a study of a mutant IDH1 vaccine in newly diagnosed glioma. This sample's time point: week 5, during vaccination. Each vaccine dose was 300 ug of mutant IDH1 20-mer peptide, with topical imiquimod. Clones were sequenced by immunoSEQ multiplex PCR, and TCRdb holds only the in-frame ones, with some missing. In the table there are about 50,000 clones, around 84% of which are singletons. These receptors' antigens are unknown. The specimen comprised PBMCs, sampled from a glioma patient whose treatment included an IDH1 peptide vaccine. These TCRs come from a woman aged 50 to 60 with glioma.

V and J are TRBV18 and TRBJ2-4; 10 bases align to TRBD1. Germline lookup yields CDR1 KGHSH and CDR2 LQKENI. Trimming at V came to 2 bases and at J to 7 bases, leaving 8 bases not matched to a gene. CDR3 length equals 16 residues. CDR3 nucleotide sequence: TGTGCCAGCTCACCAGGGACAGGGGTTGTGGGGAACATTCAGTACTTC. It is translated as CASSPGTGVVGNIQYF.

This chain joins TRBV5-4 and TRBJ2-7; TRBD2 agrees at 10 bases. The V and J ends lost 0 bases and 5 bases, in that order; junction bases with no gene match: 8. Per the germline V gene, CDR1 is SGHNT and CDR2 is YYREEE (reference sequence). The CDR3 contains 16 residues. CDR3 sequence: CASSLGDSGGFHEQYF. DNA for the CDR3: TGTGCCAGCAGCTTGGGGGATAGCGGGGGGTTCCACGAGCAGTACTTC.

The rearrangement links TRBV29-1 to TRBJ1-4; D call uncertain. CDR1 and CDR2 (germline): SQVTM, ANQGSEA. This CDR3 is 12 amino acids long. V lost 5 bases to trimming and J lost 8 bases, with 12 bases between them. Here the CDR3 DNA reads TGCAGCGTTAGGCCACCCGGGGAAAAACTGTTTTTT. Its translation is CSVRPPGEKLFF.

The V call is TRBV20-1, the J call TRBJ1-2; D remains unclear. CDR3 length: 11 amino acids. CDR1 and CDR2 from the germline V gene are DFQATT and SNEGSKA (reference sequence). V gave up 2 bases and J gave up 6 bases, with 7 bases separating them. CDR3 nucleotide sequence: TGCAGTGCTAGAATTTCTGATGGCTACACCTTC. Amino acid sequence: CSARISDGYTF.

This rearrangement joins TRBV9 to TRBJ2-5; 8 bases match TRBD1. This CDR3 comprises 14 residues. Germline V gene data show CDR1 as SGDLS and CDR2 as YYNGEE. The V and J ends lost 2 bases and 2 bases, in that order; junction bases with no gene match: 2. The CDR3 DNA reads TGTGCCAGCAGCGTTGGACAGGGTCAAGAGACCCAGTACTTC. Translated: CASSVGQGQETQYF.

The rearrangement joins TRBV25-1 to TRBJ2-3; a possible D gene is TRBD2 (7 bases). V lost 3 bases and J 5 bases, leaving 18 bases between the germline ends. Germline V gene sequence: CDR1 MGHDK, CDR2 SYGVNS. This CDR3 contains 16 residues. CDR3 protein: CASSELTGGLQDTQYF. In DNA, the CDR3 is TGTGCCAGCAGTGAGCTAACCGGGGGGCTTCAAGATACGCAGTATTTT.

The V call is TRBV27, the J call TRBJ1-2; a possible D gene is TRBD1 (6 bases). Trimming pared 3 bases from V and 6 bases from J, leaving 11 bases between. Germline CDR1 and CDR2: MNHEY and SMNVEV (reference sequence). The length of the CDR3 is 13 residues. CDR3: CASSFPAGDGYTF. The CDR3 DNA reads as TGTGCCAGCAGTTTTCCGGCAGGGGATGGCTACACCTTC.

This clone was recorded once. V gene TRBV19 combines with J gene TRBJ1-2, with a possible D match to TRBD1 (5 bases). The germline V gene encodes CDR1 LNHDA and CDR2 SQIVND (reference sequence). V was shortened by 6 bases and J by 4 bases, with 12 bases between the two germline ends. This CDR3 is built from 13 residues. The CDR3 nucleotides are TGTGCCAGTAGATGGGACGGTGGCTATGGCTACACCTTC. Its protein product is CASRWDGGYGYTF.

This clone was seen just once. The genes are TRBV5-4 and TRBJ2-1; TRBD1 agrees at 7 bases. This CDR3 region has 15 residues. Per germline, CDR1 SGHNT and CDR2 YYREEE (reference sequence). V dropped 3 bases and J dropped 10; count of bases not matched to a gene: 13. The CDR3 DNA follows: TGTGCCAGCAGCTACCACAGGGGCGATGCTAACGAGCAGTTCTTC. Protein: CASSYHRGDANEQFF.

This chain joins TRBV5-5 and TRBJ2-7, with unresolved D. Deletions cut 0 bases from V and 0 bases from J, with 10 bases between. CDR3 length: 15 amino acids. The germline gives CDR1 SGHKS, CDR2 YYEKEE (reference sequence). The CDR3 here is CASSLAPGDSYEQYF. The CDR3 coding sequence is TGTGCCAGCAGCTTGGCCCCCGGCGACTCCTACGAGCAGTACTTC.

The chain links TRBV5-1 to TRBJ1-4; 11 bases agree with TRBD1. The V segment lost 4 bases and the J segment 5 bases; nucleotides outside the gene matches: 4. CDR3 length equals 15 residues. Germline assignment: CDR1 SGHRS and CDR2 YFSETQ. The CDR3 nucleotides are TGCGCCAGCAGCACAGGACAGGGGGCGAATGAAAAACTGTTTTTT. Protein: CASSTGQGANEKLFF. The entire variable domain, with the rest obtained from reference TRBV5-1 and TRBJ1-4, is as follows: KAGVTQTPRYLIKTRGQQVTLSCSPISGHRSVSWYQQTPGQGLQFLFEYFSETQRNKGNFPGRFSGRQFSNSRSEMNVSTLELGDSALYLCASSTGQGANEKLFFGSGTQLSVL.

The rearrangement joins TRBV9 to TRBJ2-1, with 10 nucleotides matching TRBD2. Losses at the gene ends were 2 bases for V and 4 bases for J; bases not matched to a gene: 3. CDR1 SGDLS and CDR2 YYNGEE come from the germline V gene. The CDR3 sequence is 15 residues long. CDR3 sequence reads: CASSVRTSGYNEQFF. The CDR3 DNA reads TGTGCCAGCAGCGTGAGGACTAGCGGATACAATGAGCAGTTCTTC.

The chain links TRBV9 to TRBJ2-7, with TRBD2 as a possible D gene (5 bases). The CDR3 has 14 residues. Trimming took off 0 bases at V and 0 bases at J, with 7 bases between the two ends. Germline CDR1 is SGDLS and CDR2 is YYNGEE. CDR3 in DNA: TGTGCCAGCAGCGTAGACGGGATCTCCTACGAGCAGTACTTC. It encodes CASSVDGISYEQYF. The whole variable domain, remainder taken from reference TRBV9 and TRBJ2-7, is DSGVTQTPKHLITATGQRVTLRCSPRSGDLSVYWYQQSLDQGLQFLIQYYNGEERAKGNILERFSAQQFPDLHSELNLSSLELGDSALYFCASSVDGISYEQYFGPGTRLTVT.

The chain uses TRBV2 and TRBJ2-7; D may be TRBD2 (6 bases). CDR1 is SNHLY, CDR2 FYNNEI, per germline. Trimming took 3 bases from V and 5 from J, leaving 23 bases between them. This CDR3 region has 17 residues. The CDR3 sequence is CASSEGGAGGKGHEQYF. The CDR3 DNA sequence: TGTGCCAGCAGTGAGGGTGGGGCAGGAGGGAAGGGCCACGAGCAGTACTTC.

This chain uses TRBV14 with TRBJ2-2; no clear D. V lost 4 bases, J lost 3 bases, and 3 bases lay in between. The CDR3 runs 12 residues. Germline assignment: CDR1 SGHDN and CDR2 FVKESK. The CDR3, as DNA: TGTGCCAGCAGCCGGGACACCGGGGAGCTGTTTTTT. Translation gives CASSRDTGELFF. Full variable domain (outside the CDR3, taken from reference TRBV14 and TRBJ2-2): EAGVTQFPSHSVIEKGQTVTLRCDPISGHDNLYWYRRVMGKEIKFLLHFVKESKQDESGMPNNRFLAERTGGTYSTLKVQPAELEDSGVYFCASSRDTGELFFGEGSRLTVL.

The chain couples TRBV6-5 to TRBJ1-1, with D perhaps matching TRBD1 (5 bases). The CDR3 is 14 amino acids. Trimming left V 6 bases short and J 2 bases short, with 13 bases between. Germline loops: CDR1 MNHEY, CDR2 SVGAGI. CDR3 coding DNA: TGTGCCAGCAGCCCGGACAACTTCAACACTGAAGCTTTCTTT. This codes for CASSPDNFNTEAFF.

The J gene is TRBJ1-1, the V gene TRBV30; the D is unclear. V was trimmed by 3 bases and J by 1 base, leaving 9 bases between them. The CDR3 is made up of 13 amino acids. From germline, CDR1 is GTSNPN and CDR2 SVGIG (reference sequence). CDR3 loop: CAWSVKENTEAFF. DNA of the CDR3: TGTGCCTGGAGCGTGAAGGAGAACACTGAAGCTTTCTTT. Filled out from reference TRBV30 and TRBJ1-1, the complete variable domain reads SQTIHQWPATLVQPVGSPLSLECTVEGTSNPNLYWYRQAAGRGLQLLFYSVGIGQISSEVPQNLSASRPQDRQFILSSKKLLLSDSGFYLCAWSVKENTEAFFGQGTRLTVV.

The V call is TRBV7-2, the J call TRBJ1-2, with TRBD1 as a possible D gene (6 bases). V lost 5 bases, J lost 8 bases, and 18 bases lay in between. CDR3 length: 14 residues. Germline values: CDR1 SGHTA, CDR2 FQGNSA. CDR3 DNA sequence: TGTGCCAGCAGCCCGACCCTACAGGGTGAGGGCTACACCTTC. This sequence encodes CASSPTLQGEGYTF.

This clone was recorded once. The V gene is TRBV19, the J gene TRBJ1-5; D is ambiguous. Between the trimmed V and J ends, which lost 10 bases and 3 bases, there was a span of 16 bases. Germline lookup yields CDR1 LNHDA and CDR2 SQIVND (reference sequence). CDR3 length: 14 amino acids. DNA for the CDR3: TGTGCCACTAAGGACCGGGCTACCAATCAGCCCCAGCATTTT. Protein product: CATKDRATNQPQHF.

This rearrangement joins TRBV28 to TRBJ2-1; D ambiguous. Between the trimmed V and J ends, which lost 2 bases and 8 bases, there was a span of 16 bases. The CDR3 covers 15 residues. CDR1 and CDR2 (germline): MDHEN, SYDVKM. CDR3 region: CASSLESTIIYEQFF. CDR3 nucleotides: TGTGCCAGCAGTTTAGAATCGACCATAATTTATGAGCAGTTCTTC.

The chain employs TRBV6-5 and TRBJ2-2; D could derive from TRBD1 or TRBD2 (7 bases each). Trimming pared 10 bases from V and 6 bases from J, leaving 15 bases between. CDR1 is MNHEY and CDR2 is SVGAGI in the germline V gene. The CDR3 consists of 13 residues. Here the CDR3 reads CATGGRGSGELFF. The CDR3, as DNA: TGTGCCACGGGAGGCAGGGGGTCCGGGGAGCTGTTTTTT.

The rearrangement uses TRBV6-5 and TRBJ1-1; possible D gene TRBD1, 5 bases. Trimming pared 7 bases from V and 4 bases from J, leaving 19 bases between. The germline gives CDR1 MNHEY, CDR2 SVGAGI. This CDR3 is built from 15 residues. CDR3 coding DNA: TGTGCCAGCACTCGGGGGAGTAAGCTGGCCACTGAAGCTTTCTTT. Amino acids: CASTRGSKLATEAFF.

The chain carries TRBV10-3 and TRBJ1-3; 7 positions match TRBD1. Germline CDR1 and CDR2: ENHRY and SYGVKD. J lost 4 bases, V lost 7 bases, and 13 bases had no gene match. The CDR3 is 16 residues long. The CDR3 region is CAINSRQGGDGNTIYF. The CDR3 DNA reads as TGTGCCATCAATTCTCGACAGGGAGGGGACGGAAACACCATATATTTT.

The gene calls are TRBV6-5 and TRBJ2-7; 10 nucleotides match TRBD2. The ends lost 8 bases at V and 3 bases at J; junction bases unmatched: 7. This CDR3 is 14 amino acids long. CDR1 is MNHEY and CDR2 is SVGAGI in the germline V gene. CDR3 region: CASRSSGGIYEQYF. The CDR3 DNA is TGTGCCAGCCGCTCTAGCGGGGGAATCTACGAGCAGTACTTC.

This sequence joins TRBV5-4 and TRBJ1-3; 8 positions match TRBD1. The CDR3 sequence is 18 residues long. Germline loops: CDR1 SGHNT, CDR2 YYREEE (reference sequence). V trimming: 4 bases; J trimming: 2 bases; junction bases outside the gene matches: 14. The CDR3 loop reads CASSAGRGQATAGNTIYF. The CDR3 DNA is TGTGCCAGCAGCGCGGGTAGGGGACAGGCAACAGCTGGAAACACCATATATTTT.